This T cell receptor (beta chain) emerged from a study of T-cell memory formation after mild COVID-19. TCRdb recomputed calls from the 5' RACE reads with MiXCR, one row per CDR3 protein. The repertoire holds hundreds of thousands of distinct CDR3 sequences, around 25% seen once, with approximately 12% in the top ten. The TCR sequence derives from an adult woman who had mild COVID-19 (a few samples of this study predate the infection). Cell type and time point are not known. Specimen: PBMCs or a T cell subset sorted from them (not recorded which).

The CDR3 protein is CATSGGDPGTDTQYF. As DNA, the CDR3 is TGTGCCACCAGTGGAGGTGATCCTGGCACAGATACGCAGTATTTT. The chain recombines TRBV24-1 with TRBJ2-3; D uncertain. V lost 5 bases and J 1 base, leaving 12 bases between the germline ends. The V gene's germline CDR1 is KGHDR and CDR2 SFDVKD. The CDR3 totals 15 residues.